The next 8 T cell receptor beta chains were all read from a single sample in a study of OX40 agonist ivuxolimab in advanced cancers. Generated by immunoSEQ multiplex PCR, the TCRdb table keeps only in-frame clones and is missing some. The sample yields under 90,000 clones, more than 85% seen once. This specimen consisted of CD4+ or CD8+ T cells sorted from blood, obtained in a trial of the OX40 agonist ivuxolimab. The receptors shown here come from an adult with an advanced solid tumor such as melanoma, head and neck, liver or kidney cancer.

The chain is built from TRBV7-2 and TRBJ2-1; a weak D match, TRBD2 (5 bases). V lost 0 bases to trimming and J lost 0 bases, with 9 bases between them. CDR1 and CDR2 (germline): SGHTA, FQGNSA. This CDR3 contains 16 residues. CDR3 sequence reads: CASSLALAGSYNEQFF. CDR3 DNA: TGTGCCAGCAGCTTAGCGCTTGCGGGCTCCTACAATGAGCAGTTCTTC.

The chain has TRBV7-2 and TRBJ2-1; D is undetermined. The CDR3 covers 12 residues. CDR1 and CDR2 from the germline V gene are SGHTA and FQGNSA. Trimming cost V 4 bases and J 9 bases, with 10 bases left between them. CDR3 bases: TGTGCCAGCAGCTCGAGAAGTAGTGAGCAGTTCTTC. Its translation: CASSSRSSEQFF.

Only a few counts were recorded for this clone. The rearrangement links TRBV4-3 to TRBJ2-3; D unresolved. V shed 0 bases and J shed 2 bases, with 6 bases lying between them. The CDR3 runs to 14 residues. The germline CDR1 and CDR2 sequences are LGHNA and YSLEER. The CDR3, as DNA: TGCGCCAGCAGCCAAGAGGGGTTCACAGATACGCAGTATTTT. The encoded protein is CASSQEGFTDTQYF.

This rearrangement joins TRBV7-9 to TRBJ2-1; a possible D gene is TRBD2 (6 bases). The CDR3 is made up of 14 amino acids. Germline CDR1 reads SEHNR; CDR2 reads FQNEAQ (reference sequence). V was clipped by 5 bases and J by 3 bases, with 11 bases between them. DNA for the CDR3: TGTGCCAGCAGCCCGGGACTCATCTACAATGAGCAGTTCTTC. Its translation is CASSPGLIYNEQFF.

The chain has TRBV4-2 and TRBJ1-6; D is possibly TRBD1 (5 bases). The ends were cut back, 0 bases at V and 1 base at J, with 19 bases in the middle. Germline V CDR1 and CDR2: LGHNA, YNFKEQ. The CDR3 has 20 residues. The CDR3, as DNA: TGTGCCAGCAGCCAAGATCTTCCGTGGGGGGTAGAGTCCTATAATTCACCCCTCCACTTT. Translation gives CASSQDLPWGVESYNSPLHF.

The chain is built from TRBV5-4 and TRBJ1-2; unclear D gene. This CDR3 spans 15 amino acids. Germline V gene data show CDR1 as SGHNT and CDR2 as YYREEE (reference sequence). With 0 bases removed from V and 2 bases from J, the gap between germline ends came to 11 bases. CDR3 sequence reads: CASSLANSGNYGYTF. DNA of the CDR3: TGTGCCAGCAGCTTGGCAAACAGCGGAAACTATGGCTACACCTTC.

CDR3 DNA sequence: TGTGCCAGTAGTATAGATGGGGGTCGGATGAACTATGCCTACTATGGCTACACCTTC. Translating it yields CASSIDGGRMNYAYYGYTF. The chain links TRBV19 to TRBJ1-2, with D maybe TRBD1 (5 bases). V was shortened by 0 bases and J by 3 bases, with 23 bases between the two germline ends. Germline V lookup: CDR1 LNHDA, CDR2 SQIVND (reference sequence). CDR3 length: 19 amino acids.

This clone was detected a few times. CDR3: CASSYTGSNQPQHF. DNA for the CDR3: TGTGCCAGCAGTTACACAGGGAGCAATCAGCCCCAGCATTTT. This chain links TRBV6-6 with TRBJ1-5; a possible D gene is TRBD1 (6 bases). The germline V gene encodes CDR1 MNHNY and CDR2 SVGAGI (reference sequence). V gave up 2 bases and J gave up 1 base, with 6 bases separating them. This CDR3 has 14 amino acids.